This note documents a single TCR beta chain sequence. Each CDR3 protein is one row after TCRdb ran MiXCR on the RT-PCR reads. The sample has about 700,000 distinct CDR3 sequences; 14% are singletons. The CDR3 length is 11 residues. CDR1 and CDR2 from the germline V gene are GTSNPN and SVGIG (reference sequence). With 3 bases removed from V and 6 bases from J, the gap between germline ends came to 9 bases. This chain connects TRBV30 to TRBJ2-7; D unresolved. The sample comprised memory CD4+ T cells from blood. The origin of this receptor is a female donor in good health, serving as a healthy control. CDR3 coding DNA: TGTGCCTGGAGCTCCCCTAGCGAGCAGTACTTC. It codes for CAWSSPSEQYF.